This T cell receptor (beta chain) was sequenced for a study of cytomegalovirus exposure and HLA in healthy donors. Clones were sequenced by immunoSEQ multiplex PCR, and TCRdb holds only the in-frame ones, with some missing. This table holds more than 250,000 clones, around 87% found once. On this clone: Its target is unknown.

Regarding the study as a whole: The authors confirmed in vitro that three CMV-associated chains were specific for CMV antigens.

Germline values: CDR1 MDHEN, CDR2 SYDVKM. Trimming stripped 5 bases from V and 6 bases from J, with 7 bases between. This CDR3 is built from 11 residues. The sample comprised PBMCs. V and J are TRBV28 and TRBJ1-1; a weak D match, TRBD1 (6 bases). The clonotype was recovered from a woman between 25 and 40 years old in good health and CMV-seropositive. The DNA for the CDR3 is TGTGCCAGCAGTCGGACAGCTGAAGCTTTCTTT. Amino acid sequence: CASSRTAEAFF.